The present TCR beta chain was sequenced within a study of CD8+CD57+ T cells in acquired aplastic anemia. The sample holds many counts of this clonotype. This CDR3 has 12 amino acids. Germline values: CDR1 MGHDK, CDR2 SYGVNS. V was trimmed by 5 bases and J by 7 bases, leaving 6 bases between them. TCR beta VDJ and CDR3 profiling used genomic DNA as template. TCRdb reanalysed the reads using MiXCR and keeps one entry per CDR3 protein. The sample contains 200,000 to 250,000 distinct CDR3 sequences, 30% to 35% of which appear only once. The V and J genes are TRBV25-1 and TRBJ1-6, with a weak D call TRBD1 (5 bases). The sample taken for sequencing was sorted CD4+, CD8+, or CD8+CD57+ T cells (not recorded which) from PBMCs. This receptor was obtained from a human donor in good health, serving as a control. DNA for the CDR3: TGTGCCAGCAGTTGGGGGAATTCACCCCTCCACTTT. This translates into CASSWGNSPLHF.